This T cell receptor beta chain was recorded in a study of CD8 T cells in Susac syndrome (dated by TCRdb to between 2019 and 2020). At the level of the whole study: Repertoire sequencing was used to test whether CD8+ T cell activation and differentiation in Susac syndrome was antigen driven. Clonality of the CD8+ T cell repertoire was compared between more than 9 healthy donors, about 14 Susac syndrome patients and roughly 16 multiple sclerosis patients.

As concerns this clonotype: Its recognized antigen is unknown. The input lacks base qualities; no much larger clone sits a single base away.

RNA was extracted using the RNeasy kit, and roughly 0.5 to 1 microgram was reverse transcribed with random hexamers. TCR beta CDR3 regions were amplified with the immunoSEQ multiplex PCR assay covering 54 Vbeta and 13 Jbeta segments. To correct PCR amplification bias, a synthetic template baseline was used for both primer optimization and computational correction. In the original analysis: Reads were annotated to V, D and J genes according to IMGT and were analyzed with immunoSEQ Analyzer, with only productive sequences retained. To calculate clonality, Shannon entropy was normalized by log2 of the number of productive unique sequences and then subtracted from one. For each patient and control, public and private clones were evaluated within the 100 most prevalent clones. Clones were defined as Susac-specific if absent from the healthy and MS cohorts, from around 1,000 published viral clones and from other ImmuneACCESS disease sequences. The public reads were quality trimmed at Q25 with fastp and then assembled into clones with MiXCR by TCRdb, keeping productive beta chains. Each CDR3 protein gets just one entry, which takes the most common genes and DNA from the rows behind it. These V and J calls are TCRdb output, not the study's own analysis. In all, the sample holds almost 450,000 distinct CDR3 sequences, and 85% of those were seen once. The ten largest account for roughly 0.1% of the sample.

Overall study outcomes, separate from this receptor: The number of individuals in the TCR sequencing and HLA analysis was acknowledged as relatively small.

High-throughput TCR beta sequencing profiled peripheral blood CD8+ and CD4+ T cells from healthy donors, Susac syndrome patients and multiple sclerosis patients. Multiple sclerosis controls were treatment-naive patients with stable or active relapsing-remitting disease fulfilling revised McDonald criteria. Bulk CD8+ and CD4+ T cells were purified by magnetic negative isolation, while CD8+ TEMRA cells were enriched using FACS. Blood was drawn into EDTA tubes, processed within 24 hours, and PBMCs were isolated by density gradient centrifugation. PBMCs intended for TCR sequencing were cryopreserved in liquid nitrogen and thawed later in a water bath at 37 degrees C. The sorted or isolated CD4+, CD8+ and CD8+ TEMRA cells had a purity of 90% or higher. Sequences were obtained from CD8+ T cells from PBMCs. The source is a human donor with multiple sclerosis.

The CDR3 is CASGFATEGSTGTVTEAFF. DNA sequence: TGTGCCAGCGGATTTGCCACCGAAGGAAGCACCGGGACAGTCACTGAAGCTTTCTTT. The chain joins TRBV12-3 or TRBV12-4 to TRBJ1-1, and 7 junction bases match TRBD1. Inclusive of the bounding cysteine and phenylalanine, the CDR3 is 19 residues long. Only CDR3 DNA remains: 57 bases, in frame from the first base. Germline trimming amounts to 8 bases on V and 4 bases on J, with 25 as the count of junction bases outside the gene matches.